The 3 T cell receptor beta chains listed next were all sequenced from one sample in a study of T cells in Graves' hyperthyroidism and ophthalmopathy. RNA transcripts served as the template for amplifying TCR beta CDR3 regions. The HTBI set primed first-round TCR CDR3 RT-PCR. MiXCR was run by TCRdb on the multiplex PCR reads, yielding one entry per CDR3 protein. The data hold around 350,000 distinct CDR3 sequences, with 15% observed a single time. Sequencing was done on a sample of blood. These receptors were collected from a woman between 55 and 75 years old with Graves' ophthalmopathy.

In regard to this clonotype: Relative to the germline gene, one junction end is altered; a read error may explain this. CDR3 loop: CASSSRLAGGTYEQYF. CDR3 sequence (DNA): TGCGCCAGCAGCTCACGACTAGCGGGGGGGACCTACGAGCAGTACTTC. The rearrangement joins TRBV27 to TRBJ2-7; 14 bases agree with TRBD2. Per germline, CDR1 MNHEY and CDR2 SMNVEV (reference sequence). There are 16 residues in the CDR3.

Ten or more counts support this clonotype. The chain carries TRBV2 and TRBJ2-7; 7 bases match TRBD1. J lost 2 bases, V lost 7 bases, and 5 bases had no gene match. Germline loops: CDR1 SNHLY, CDR2 FYNNEI. This CDR3 region has 13 residues. The CDR3 region is CASKLGTAYEQYF. CDR3 nucleotides: TGTGCCAGCAAGCTTGGGACAGCCTACGAGCAGTACTTC.

The CDR3 spells CASSTQGSSYEQYF. DNA of the CDR3: TGTGCCAGCAGCACCCAGGGCAGCTCCTACGAGCAGTACTTC. The chain carries TRBV9 and TRBJ2-7; tentatively, D is TRBD1 (5 bases). The CDR3 runs 14 residues. Germline lookup yields CDR1 SGDLS and CDR2 YYNGEE. The V end was cut by 4 bases, the J end by 0 bases, with 11 bases between.